This T cell receptor beta chain was found in a study of shared clonotypes between healthy human individuals. V dropped 10 bases and J dropped 5; count of bases not matched to a gene: 9. CDR3 size: 13 residues. Germline CDR1 reads SGHDT; CDR2 reads YYEEEE. The authors loaded roughly 200 ng DNA, around 32,000 T cell genomes, into sorted-subset replicate PCRs. Per the original data handling: ImmunoSEQ output held junction-only sequences without quality scores, so filtering differed. The assay was immunoSEQ multiplex PCR, and TCRdb's table has in-frame clones only and misses some. From that table come the V and J calls and clone size; the DNA was used to work out D and trimming. The sample consists of about 2.4 million clones, about 92% of them appearing once. This clone was observed a handful of times.

The sequencing input was naive CD4+ T cells sorted from blood. Subset: CD45RA+ positively selected. This TCR was recovered from a man between 18 and 29 years old in good health. This rearrangement joins TRBV5-6 to TRBJ2-7; 10 bases fit TRBD2. CDR3 region: CAARPSGSHEQYF. The CDR3 DNA is TGTGCCGCACGCCCTAGCGGGAGTCACGAGCAGTACTTC.